Reported below is one T cell receptor (beta chain). These data come from a study of blood T cell repertoires in COVID-19. Participants reported their clinical history, and cohort assignment relied on those reports. Recovery meant two consecutive negative NP/OP PCR tests, professional clearance, or resolved symptoms. The CDR3 is 14 amino acids. Germline CDR1 reads GTSNPN; CDR2 reads SVGIG (reference sequence). V was clipped by 4 bases and J by 7 bases; unmatched bases: 7. Original data processing: Amplification of reference gene primers provided the estimated nucleated cell counts. Sequencing used immunoSEQ multiplex PCR; TCRdb keeps in-frame clones, though not all of them. V and J calls and clone size are those listed in that table; D and trimming were worked out from the DNA. Of approximately 160,000 clones in the sample, about 90% were seen once.

The receptor's source is a woman aged 45-65 years who had recovered from COVID-19. This sequence joins TRBV30 and TRBJ1-4; 9 bases line up with TRBD1. Sequencing was done on a sample of PBMCs or T cells enriched from blood (not recorded which). CDR3 region: CAWTTGGSGEKLFF. The CDR3 bases are TGTGCCTGGACCACAGGGGGCTCGGGTGAAAAACTGTTTTTT.